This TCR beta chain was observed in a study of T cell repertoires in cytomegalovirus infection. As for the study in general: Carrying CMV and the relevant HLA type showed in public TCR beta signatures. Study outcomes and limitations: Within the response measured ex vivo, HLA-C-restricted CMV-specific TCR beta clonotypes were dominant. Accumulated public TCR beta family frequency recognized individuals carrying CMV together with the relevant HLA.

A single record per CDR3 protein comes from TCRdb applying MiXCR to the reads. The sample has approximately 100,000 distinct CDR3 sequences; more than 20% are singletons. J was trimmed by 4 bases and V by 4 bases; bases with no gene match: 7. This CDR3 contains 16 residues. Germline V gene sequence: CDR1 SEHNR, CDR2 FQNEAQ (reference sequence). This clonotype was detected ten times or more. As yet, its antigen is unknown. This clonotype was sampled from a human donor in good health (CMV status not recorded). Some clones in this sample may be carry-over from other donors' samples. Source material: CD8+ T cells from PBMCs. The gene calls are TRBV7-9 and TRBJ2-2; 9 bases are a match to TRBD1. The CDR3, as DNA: TGTGCCAGCAGCTCCAGGGACAGGGCGGCCACCGGGGAGCTGTTTTTT. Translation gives CASSSRDRAATGELFF.